The rows below give T cell receptor beta chains drawn from one sample of a study of shared clonotypes between healthy human individuals. The protocol was immunoSEQ multiplex PCR, while the TCRdb copy is restricted to in-frame clones and leaves out a portion. The sample gives fewer than 1 million clones, just over 95% of which show up once; less than 0.25% is in the top ten. What was sequenced was naive CD8+ T cells sorted from blood. These receptors all come from a man between 25 and 39 years old in good health. CDR3s include the opening cysteine and the closing phenylalanine or tryptophan. Fields, in order: CDR3 DNA, CDR3 protein, J gene, V gene, D gene, clone size. The D gene is left open where the match is weak. Size is omitted from some rows. Given values are once, few, many or a class for expanded clones.

TGCGCCAGCAGCCACCCAAACGGACTGGGCTCCTACAATGAGCAGTTCTTC CASSHPNGLGSYNEQFF TRBJ2-1 TRBV4-3 - -
TGTGCCAGCAGCTCTTACAGGACAGGGTCGGACTTGACCATATATTTT CASSSYRTGSDLTIYF TRBJ1-3 TRBV7-9 TRBD1 -
TGTGCCAGCAGCCCACCAGGACAGGAACTGTTTTTT CASSPPGQELFF TRBJ1-4 TRBV7-9 TRBD1 -
TGTGCCAGCAGCTCGGGGGACCGACCCTACGAGCAGTACTTC CASSSGDRPYEQYF TRBJ2-7 TRBV11-3 - few
TGTGCCAGCCGCAACTCCGAGGAGGCCTACAATGAGCAGTTCTTC CASRNSEEAYNEQFF TRBJ2-1 TRBV5-4 - -
TGTGCCAGCAGCTCCCACGGGACTAGCGGGCGGAATGAGCAGTTCTTC CASSSHGTSGRNEQFF TRBJ2-1 TRBV7-6 TRBD2 -
TGTGCCAGCAGCCAATCGGGGGGTGAGCAGTTCTTC CASSQSGGEQFF TRBJ2-1 TRBV14 TRBD2 -
TGTGCCACCAGCGTACGACTGAACACTGAAGCTTTCTTT CATSVRLNTEAFF TRBJ1-1 TRBV15 - -
TGTGCCAGCAGCTTAGTAGGGGAGTTTGCTGGGGCCAACGTCCTGACTTTC CASSLVGEFAGANVLTF TRBJ2-6 TRBV7-9 - -
TGTGCCAGCAAGAGCGGGCCCGAGCAGTTCTTC CASKSGPEQFF TRBJ2-1 TRBV25-1 - -
TGTGCCAGCAGGGAAACAGGGAACACTGAAGCTTTCTTT CASRETGNTEAFF TRBJ1-1 TRBV5-4 - -
TGCAGCGTCGTAGGACTAGCGGGAGGGGAAGGCCTTTACAATGAGCAGTTCTTC CSVVGLAGGEGLYNEQFF TRBJ2-1 TRBV29-1 TRBD2 -
TGTGCCAGCAGTTGGGCTAGCGGGTACAATGAGCAGTTCTTC CASSWASGYNEQFF TRBJ2-1 TRBV27 TRBD2 -
TGTGCCAGCACCCAATGGGGGGGGCACTATGGCTACACCTTC CASTQWGGHYGYTF TRBJ1-2 TRBV28 - -
TGTGCCAGCAGTTTAAGCGGGAGGGACACAGATACGCAGTATTTT CASSLSGRDTDTQYF TRBJ2-3 TRBV27 TRBD2 -
TGTGCCAGCAGCCAACAGAGCACAGATACGCAGTATTTT CASSQQSTDTQYF TRBJ2-3 TRBV13 - -
TGTGCCAGCAGTTCTTCAGATACGCAGTATTTT CASSSSDTQYF TRBJ2-3 TRBV7-9 - -
TGCGCCAGCAGCCCTCGTCCTAGCTCCTACGAGCAGTACTTC CASSPRPSSYEQYF TRBJ2-7 TRBV5-1 - -
TGTGCCAGCAGTAAGGGACAGATGAACACTGAAGCTTTCTTT CASSKGQMNTEAFF TRBJ1-1 TRBV6-5 TRBD1 -
TGTGCCAGCAGCTTAACGGGGAGGCATGAGCAGTTCTTC CASSLTGRHEQFF TRBJ2-1 TRBV5-4 - -
TGTGCCAGCAGTCTGACCGGGAATGAGCAGTACTTC CASSLTGNEQYF TRBJ2-7 TRBV5-5 - few
TGCGCCAGCAGTGGGAGCGGGAGGGCCATCAATGAGCAGTTCTTC CASSGSGRAINEQFF TRBJ2-1 TRBV10-1 TRBD2 -
TGTGCCAGCAGTGAATTGGGGAGCGGGTACGAGCAGTACTTC CASSELGSGYEQYF TRBJ2-7 TRBV6-1 - -
TGTGCCACCAGCAGAGATTGGGTCGGAACAGAGGACCACCTCGAAGCGTACAATGAGCAGTTCTTC CATSRDWVGTEDHLEAYNEQFF TRBJ2-1 TRBV15 - -
TGCAGCGTTGAGGAGGGGAGCTCCTACGAGCAGTACTTC CSVEEGSSYEQYF TRBJ2-7 TRBV29-1 - -
TGTGCCAGCAGGCCTCCGGGACAGGGGTACGAGCAGTACTTC CASRPPGQGYEQYF TRBJ2-7 TRBV5-5 TRBD1 -
TGTGCCAGCAGTTTTTGGGACGCAGACAGGGGCGGTCAGCCCCAGCATTTT CASSFWDADRGGQPQHF TRBJ1-5 TRBV28 TRBD1 once
TGTGCCAGCAGCTTGGCAGAGGAAAGCTACGAGCAGTACTTC CASSLAEESYEQYF TRBJ2-7 TRBV7-9 - once
TGCGCCAGCAGCCGGATCACCACAGGACAGGGGGGTGACAATGAGCAGTTCTTC CASSRITTGQGGDNEQFF TRBJ2-1 TRBV5-1 TRBD1 -
TGTGCCAGCAGCTTATCAGTCGTAAGCTACGAGCAGTACTTC CASSLSVVSYEQYF TRBJ2-7 TRBV13 - -
TGTGCCAGCAGCTTTTACGGACTAGCGGGACTCGTCCAAGAGACCCAGTACTTC CASSFYGLAGLVQETQYF TRBJ2-5 TRBV7-9 TRBD2 -
TGTGCCAGTTCAAGGTGGGGGAACACCGGGGAGCTGTTTTTT CASSRWGNTGELFF TRBJ2-2 TRBV19 - -
TGTGCCAGCAGCTTAGTGGCGGGAGAGACCGGGGAGCTGTTTTTT CASSLVAGETGELFF TRBJ2-2 TRBV7-6 TRBD2 -
TGTGCCAGCAGCGCCCGCGGGGACTCACTCGGAGCTTTCTTT CASSARGDSLGAFF TRBJ1-1 TRBV7-3 - -
TGTGCCAGCAGCTTAGACTCCCAGCATTATGAGCAGTTCTTC CASSLDSQHYEQFF TRBJ2-1 TRBV13 - -
TGTGCCAGCAGCTTACAGGGGGCTAAAAGCAATCAGCCCCAGCATTTT CASSLQGAKSNQPQHF TRBJ1-5 TRBV7-6 TRBD1 -
TGTGCCAGCAGCTTATCCGCGACAGGGGGGAGTGAGCAGTTCTTC CASSLSATGGSEQFF TRBJ2-1 TRBV11-3 TRBD1 -
TGTGCCAGCAGTTTACAAGGGGAGAATCAGCCCCAGCATTTT CASSLQGENQPQHF TRBJ1-5 TRBV27 - -
TGTGCCAGCAGCACTAGTAGCCTACAGGTCGGAAGGCCTCACAATGAGCAGTTCTTC CASSTSSLQVGRPHNEQFF TRBJ2-1 TRBV7-9 - -
TGCGCCAGCAGCCTCGAGGGCGGCACTGAAGCTTTCTTT CASSLEGGTEAFF TRBJ1-1 TRBV4-1 - -
TGTGCCAGCAGCCATTCCGAGTACGAGCAGTACTTC CASSHSEYEQYF TRBJ2-7 TRBV7-9 - -